This TCR beta chain was sequenced during a study of blood T cell repertoires in COVID-19. The wider study: The study drew acute and convalescent COVID-19 samples from the United States, Italy and Spain.

The germline gives CDR1 LNHDA, CDR2 SQIVND (reference sequence). V lost 1 base and J 4 bases, leaving 14 bases between the germline ends. CDR3 length: 15 residues. Per the authors' pipeline: Nucleated cell number was recorded as an estimate derived from reference gene primer amplification. TCRdb's copy holds only in-frame clones and misses some; the assay was immunoSEQ multiplex PCR. Clone size and V and J calls were adopted from that table, with D and trimming inferred from the DNA. Of 250,000 to 300,000 clones listed, approximately 90% are singletons. Two consecutive negative NP/OP PCR tests, clearance, or resolved symptoms defined Cohort 3 recovery.

The clonotype originates from a man aged 18-30 years who had recovered from COVID-19. This chain joins TRBV19 and TRBJ2-7; perhaps TRBD1 as D (5 bases). The sequenced sample was PBMCs or T cells enriched from blood (not recorded which). Here the CDR3 DNA reads TGTGCCAGTAGTATAGCAGGGCAAGTAGGGTACGAGCAGTACTTC. This translates into CASSIAGQVGYEQYF.